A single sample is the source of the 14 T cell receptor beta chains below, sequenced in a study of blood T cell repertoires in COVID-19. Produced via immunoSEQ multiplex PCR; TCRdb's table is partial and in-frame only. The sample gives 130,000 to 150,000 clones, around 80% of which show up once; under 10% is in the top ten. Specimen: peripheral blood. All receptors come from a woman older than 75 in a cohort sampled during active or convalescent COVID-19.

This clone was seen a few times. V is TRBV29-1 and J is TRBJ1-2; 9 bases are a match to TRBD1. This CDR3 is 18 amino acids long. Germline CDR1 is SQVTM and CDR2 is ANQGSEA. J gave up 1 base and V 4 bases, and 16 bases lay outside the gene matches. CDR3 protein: CSVANDGRDRDLNYGYTF. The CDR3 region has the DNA TGCAGCGTTGCAAACGACGGCCGGGACAGGGACCTTAACTATGGCTACACCTTC.

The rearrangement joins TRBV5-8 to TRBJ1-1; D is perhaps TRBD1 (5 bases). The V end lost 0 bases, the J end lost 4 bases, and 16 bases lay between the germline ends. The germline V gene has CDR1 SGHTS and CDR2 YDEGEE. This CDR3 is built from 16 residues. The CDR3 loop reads CASSLGRGRVGTEAFF. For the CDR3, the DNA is TGTGCCAGCAGCTTGGGCCGTGGCAGGGTCGGCACTGAAGCTTTCTTT.

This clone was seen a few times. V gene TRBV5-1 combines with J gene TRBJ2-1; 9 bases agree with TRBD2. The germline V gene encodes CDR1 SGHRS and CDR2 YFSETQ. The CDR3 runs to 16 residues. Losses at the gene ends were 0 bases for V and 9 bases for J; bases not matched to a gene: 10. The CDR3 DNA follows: TGCGCCAGCAGCTTGGCCTGGCGGGGGGGCCCTGGTGAGCAGTTCTTC. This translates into CASSLAWRGGPGEQFF. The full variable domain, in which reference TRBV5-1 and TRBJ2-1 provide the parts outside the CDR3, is KAGVTQTPRYLIKTRGQQVTLSCSPISGHRSVSWYQQTPGQGLQFLFEYFSETQRNKGNFPGRFSGRQFSNSRSEMNVSTLELGDSALYLCASSLAWRGGPGEQFFGPGTRLTVL.

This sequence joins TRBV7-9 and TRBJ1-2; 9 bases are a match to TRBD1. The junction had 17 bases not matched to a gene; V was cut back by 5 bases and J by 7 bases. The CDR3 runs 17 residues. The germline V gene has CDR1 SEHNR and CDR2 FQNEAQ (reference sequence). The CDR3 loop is CASSPRNRDRALSGYTF. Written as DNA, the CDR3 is TGTGCCAGCAGCCCAAGAAACCGGGACAGGGCTCTAAGTGGCTACACCTTC.

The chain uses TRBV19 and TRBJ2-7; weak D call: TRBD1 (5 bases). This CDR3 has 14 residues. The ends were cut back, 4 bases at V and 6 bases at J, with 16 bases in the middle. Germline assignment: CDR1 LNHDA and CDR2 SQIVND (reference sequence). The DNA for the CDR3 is TGTGCCAGTAGTAGGAAAGGGGTACGCGGCGAGCAGTACTTC. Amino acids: CASSRKGVRGEQYF.

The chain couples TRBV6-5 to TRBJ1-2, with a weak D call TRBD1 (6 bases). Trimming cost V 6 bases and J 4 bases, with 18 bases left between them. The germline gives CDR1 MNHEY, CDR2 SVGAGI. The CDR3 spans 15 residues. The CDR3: CASSPLRGAGYGYTF. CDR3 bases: TGTGCCAGCAGCCCCCTCCGGGGGGCAGGCTATGGCTACACCTTC.

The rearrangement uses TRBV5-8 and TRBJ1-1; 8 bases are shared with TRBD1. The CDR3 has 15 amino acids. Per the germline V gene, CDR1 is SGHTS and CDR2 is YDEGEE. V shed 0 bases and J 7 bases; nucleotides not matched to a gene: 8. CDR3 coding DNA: TGTGCCAGCAGCTTGGCCGGCAGGGGGCGCGGTGAAGCTTTCTTT. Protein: CASSLAGRGRGEAFF.

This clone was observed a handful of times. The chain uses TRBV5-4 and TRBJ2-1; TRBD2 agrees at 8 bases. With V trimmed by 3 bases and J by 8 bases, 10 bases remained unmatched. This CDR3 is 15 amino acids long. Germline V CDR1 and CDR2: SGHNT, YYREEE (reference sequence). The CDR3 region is CASSSLGGLVDEQFF. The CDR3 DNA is TGTGCCAGCAGCTCCCTGGGGGGACTAGTTGATGAGCAGTTCTTC.

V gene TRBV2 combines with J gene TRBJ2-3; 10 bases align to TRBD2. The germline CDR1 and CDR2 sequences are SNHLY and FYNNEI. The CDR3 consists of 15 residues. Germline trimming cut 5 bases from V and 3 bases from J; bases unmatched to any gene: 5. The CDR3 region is CASSLAGAGTDTQYF. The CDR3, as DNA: TGTGCCAGCAGTCTAGCGGGGGCGGGTACAGATACGCAGTATTTT.

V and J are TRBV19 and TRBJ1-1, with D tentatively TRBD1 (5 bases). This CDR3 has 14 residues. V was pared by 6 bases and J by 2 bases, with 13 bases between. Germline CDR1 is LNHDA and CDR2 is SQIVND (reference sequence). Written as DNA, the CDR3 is TGTGCCAGTAGCTCATTTACAGGTAACACTGAAGCTTTCTTT. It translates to CASSSFTGNTEAFF.

CDR3 DNA sequence: TGTGCCTGCCGGACAGGGAGGATCACCGGGGAGCTGTTTTTT. It is translated as CACRTGRITGELFF. The chain carries TRBV6-5 and TRBJ2-2; 8 bases agree with TRBD1. The CDR3 is 14 amino acids. Germline CDR1 MNHEY, CDR2 SVGAGI. The V and J ends lost 11 bases and 4 bases, in that order; junction bases with no gene match: 9.

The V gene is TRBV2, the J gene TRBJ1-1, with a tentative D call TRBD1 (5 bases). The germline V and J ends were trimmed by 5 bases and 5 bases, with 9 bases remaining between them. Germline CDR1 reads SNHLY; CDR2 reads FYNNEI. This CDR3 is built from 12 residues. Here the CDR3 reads CASSFGGTEAFF. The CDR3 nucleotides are TGTGCCAGCAGTTTCGGGGGAACTGAAGCTTTCTTT.

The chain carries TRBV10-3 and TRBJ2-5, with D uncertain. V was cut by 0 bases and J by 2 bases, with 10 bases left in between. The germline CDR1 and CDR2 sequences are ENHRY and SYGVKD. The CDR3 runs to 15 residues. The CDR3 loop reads CAISESRQKQETQYF. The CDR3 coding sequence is TGTGCCATCAGTGAGTCGCGGCAGAAACAAGAGACCCAGTACTTC.

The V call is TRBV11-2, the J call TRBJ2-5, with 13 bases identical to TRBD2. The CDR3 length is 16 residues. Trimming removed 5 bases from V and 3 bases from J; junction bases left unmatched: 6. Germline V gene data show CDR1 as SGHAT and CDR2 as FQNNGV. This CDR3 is CASSLTGLAGEETQYF. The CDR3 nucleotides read TGTGCCAGCAGCCTGACCGGACTAGCGGGGGAAGAGACCCAGTACTTC.